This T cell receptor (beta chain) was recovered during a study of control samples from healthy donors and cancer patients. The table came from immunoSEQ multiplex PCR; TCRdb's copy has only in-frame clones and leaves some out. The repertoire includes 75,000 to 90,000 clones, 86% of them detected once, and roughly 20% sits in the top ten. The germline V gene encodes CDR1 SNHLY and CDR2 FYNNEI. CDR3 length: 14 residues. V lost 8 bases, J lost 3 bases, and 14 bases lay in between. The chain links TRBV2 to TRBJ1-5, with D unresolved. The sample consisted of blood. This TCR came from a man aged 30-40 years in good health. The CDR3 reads CASLDGRNNQPQHF. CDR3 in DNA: TGTGCCAGCCTTGATGGACGGAACAATCAGCCCCAGCATTTT.